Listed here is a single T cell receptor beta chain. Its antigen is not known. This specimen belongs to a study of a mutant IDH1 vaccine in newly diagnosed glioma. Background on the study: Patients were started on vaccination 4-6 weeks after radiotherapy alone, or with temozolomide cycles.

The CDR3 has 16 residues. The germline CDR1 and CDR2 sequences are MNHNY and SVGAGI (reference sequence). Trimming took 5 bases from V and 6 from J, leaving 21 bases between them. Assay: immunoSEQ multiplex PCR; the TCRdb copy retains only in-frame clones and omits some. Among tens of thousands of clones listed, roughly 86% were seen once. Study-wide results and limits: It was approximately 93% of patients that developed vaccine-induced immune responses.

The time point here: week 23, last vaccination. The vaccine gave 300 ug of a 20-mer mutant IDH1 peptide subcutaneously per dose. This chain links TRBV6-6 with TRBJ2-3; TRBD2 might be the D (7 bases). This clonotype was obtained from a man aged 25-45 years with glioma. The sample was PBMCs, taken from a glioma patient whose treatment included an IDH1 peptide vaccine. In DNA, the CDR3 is TGTGCCAGCAGTAACAGGGCGGGAGAGTGGAGTGATACGCAGTATTTT. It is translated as CASSNRAGEWSDTQYF.